One TCR beta chain is described in this entry. TCRdb ran MiXCR on the 5' RACE reads and lists one entry per CDR3 protein. Seen here are under 650,000 distinct CDR3 sequences, about a sixth observed once, and the top ten hold 12%. CDR1 is GTSNPN, CDR2 SVGIG, per germline (reference sequence). J lost 3 bases, V lost 0 bases, and 5 bases had no gene match. The CDR3 covers 15 residues. This entry belongs to a study of T-cell memory formation after mild COVID-19. The chain has TRBV30 and TRBJ2-3; 8 bases line up with TRBD2. The specimen was PBMCs or a T cell subset sorted from them (not recorded which). The receptor's source is an adult woman who had mild COVID-19 (a few samples of this study predate the infection). Cell type and time point are not known. The CDR3 DNA follows: TGTGCCTGGAGTGTCTTTAGCGGGGCGACAGATACGCAGTATTTT. Translation gives CAWSVFSGATDTQYF.